This T cell receptor (beta chain) was sequenced for a study of T cells expressing NK-cell markers. Findings of the study overall: The contribution of dominant NKG2C+ clonotypes to CD8+ T cells in a handful of donors was about 1.0-7.0%.

TCRdb re-called the 5' RACE reads; every CDR3 protein appears as one record, without DNA. This sample's clone table lists 150,000 or so distinct CDR3 sequences. The CDR3 is made up of 18 amino acids. CDR1 is SGHVS and CDR2 is FQNEAQ in the germline V gene. Regarding this clonotype: What it binds is unknown.

The receptor comes from a woman aged 45-65 years in good health. The chain employs TRBV7-8 and TRBJ2-1; checking the TCRdb D call of TRBD2 is not possible without DNA. The sample comprised blood T cells: a sorted CD56 or NKG2C T cell subset, CD4+ or CD8+ T cells, or bulk PBMC T cells (not recorded which). The CDR3 loop is CASTPRGLAISSYNEQFF.